This TCR beta chain was recovered during a study of T cell changes during pregnancy in multiple sclerosis. Germline V CDR1 and CDR2: LNHNV, YYDKDF (reference sequence). Trimming removed 3 bases from V and 2 bases from J; junction bases left unmatched: 4. This CDR3 has 15 residues. Measured with immunoSEQ multiplex PCR; TCRdb has only the in-frame clones, and not every one. This sample has 70,000 to 80,000 clones, with over 80% found just once. This receptor was taken from a female donor with multiple sclerosis, enrolled in a pregnancy study. The chain couples TRBV15 to TRBJ1-2, with 9 bases identical to TRBD1. The sequenced sample was peripheral blood, obtained in the first trimester of pregnancy. The CDR3 DNA is TGTGCCACCAGCAGGCCGGACAGGGGAAACTATGGCTACACCTTC. It encodes CATSRPDRGNYGYTF.